Listed here is a single TCR beta chain. Study processing details: Amplification with reference gene primers provided the estimates of nucleated cell counts. Measured with immunoSEQ multiplex PCR; TCRdb has only the in-frame clones, and not every one. Clonal size and the V and J genes are those of that table, whereas D and trimming came from the DNA. The sample yields 350,000 or so clones, about 92% seen once. Participants came from about 24 US areas, aged roughly 18 to 95 years. Donors in Cohort 3 who had recovered were those with two negative PCRs, healthcare professional clearance, or resolution of their symptoms. The sample is drawn from a study of blood T cell repertoires in COVID-19. Trimming removed 2 bases at V and 5 bases at J, with 7 bases between. Germline V gives CDR1 SGHTA, CDR2 FQGNSA. The CDR3 is made up of 14 amino acids.

The sequence was obtained from a woman aged 25 to 39 who had recovered from COVID-19. The specimen was PBMCs or T cells enriched from blood (not recorded which). The chain combines TRBV7-2 with TRBJ1-6; D is unresolved. In DNA form, the CDR3 reads TGTGCCAGCAGCTTATTCCCGGATAATTCACCCCTCCACTTT. Residues: CASSLFPDNSPLHF.